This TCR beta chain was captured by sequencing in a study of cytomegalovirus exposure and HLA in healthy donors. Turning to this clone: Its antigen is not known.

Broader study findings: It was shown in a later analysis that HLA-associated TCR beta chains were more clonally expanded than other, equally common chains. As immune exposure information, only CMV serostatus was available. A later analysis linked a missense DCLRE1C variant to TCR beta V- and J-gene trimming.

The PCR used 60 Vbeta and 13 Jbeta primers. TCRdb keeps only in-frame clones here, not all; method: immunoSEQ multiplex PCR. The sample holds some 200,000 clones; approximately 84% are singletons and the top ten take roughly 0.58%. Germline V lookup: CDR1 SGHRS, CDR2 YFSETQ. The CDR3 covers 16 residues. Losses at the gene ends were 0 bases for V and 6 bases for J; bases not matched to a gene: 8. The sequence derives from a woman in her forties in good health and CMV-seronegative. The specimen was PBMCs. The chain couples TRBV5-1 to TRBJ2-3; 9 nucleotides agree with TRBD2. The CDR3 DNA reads TGCGCCAGCAGCTTGGACGGCGGGGGGGTTCGGGATACGCAGTATTTT. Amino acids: CASSLDGGGVRDTQYF.